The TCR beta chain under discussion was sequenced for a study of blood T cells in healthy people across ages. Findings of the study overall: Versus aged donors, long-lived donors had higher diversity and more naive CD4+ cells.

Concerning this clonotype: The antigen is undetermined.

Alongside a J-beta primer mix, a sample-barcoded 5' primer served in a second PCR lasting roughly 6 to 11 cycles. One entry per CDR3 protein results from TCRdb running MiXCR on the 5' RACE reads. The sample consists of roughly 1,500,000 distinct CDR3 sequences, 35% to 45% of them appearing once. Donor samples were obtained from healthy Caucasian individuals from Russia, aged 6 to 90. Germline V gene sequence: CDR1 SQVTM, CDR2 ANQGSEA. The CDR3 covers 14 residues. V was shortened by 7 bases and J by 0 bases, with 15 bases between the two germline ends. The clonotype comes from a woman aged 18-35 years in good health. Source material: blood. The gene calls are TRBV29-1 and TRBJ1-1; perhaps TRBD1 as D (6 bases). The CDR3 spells CSAPRDTMNTEAFF. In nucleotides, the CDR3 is TGCAGCGCCCCAAGGGACACAATGAACACTGAAGCTTTCTTT.